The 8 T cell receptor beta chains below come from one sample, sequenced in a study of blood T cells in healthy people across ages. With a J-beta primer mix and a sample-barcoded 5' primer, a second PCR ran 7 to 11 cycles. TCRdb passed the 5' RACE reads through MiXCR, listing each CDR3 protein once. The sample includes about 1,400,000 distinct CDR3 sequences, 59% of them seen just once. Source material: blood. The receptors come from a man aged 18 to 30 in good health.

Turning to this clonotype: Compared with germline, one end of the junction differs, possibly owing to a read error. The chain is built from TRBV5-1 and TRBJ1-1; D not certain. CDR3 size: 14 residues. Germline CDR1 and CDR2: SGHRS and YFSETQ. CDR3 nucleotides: TGTGCCAGCAGCTTGGCGGCAATGAACACTGAAGCTTTCTTT. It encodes CASSLAAMNTEAFF.

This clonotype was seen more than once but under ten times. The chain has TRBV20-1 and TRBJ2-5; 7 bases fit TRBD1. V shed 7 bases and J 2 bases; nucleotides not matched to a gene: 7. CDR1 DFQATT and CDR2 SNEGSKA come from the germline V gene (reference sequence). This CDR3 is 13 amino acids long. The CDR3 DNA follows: TGCAGTGTGGGAGAGGGGGCACAAGAGACCCAGTACTTC. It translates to CSVGEGAQETQYF.

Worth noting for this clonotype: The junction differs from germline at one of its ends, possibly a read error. In DNA form, the CDR3 reads TGTGCCGGCAGCTTAGTGGTGGGAGGCACCTACGAGCAGTACTTC. Translated: CAGSLVVGGTYEQYF. The chain carries TRBV7-2 and TRBJ2-4, with D possibly TRBD2 on 6 matching bases. The end of the DNA fits TRBJ2-7 better, so the J call may be wrong. Per the germline V gene, CDR1 is SGHTA and CDR2 is FQGNSA. The CDR3 contains 15 residues.

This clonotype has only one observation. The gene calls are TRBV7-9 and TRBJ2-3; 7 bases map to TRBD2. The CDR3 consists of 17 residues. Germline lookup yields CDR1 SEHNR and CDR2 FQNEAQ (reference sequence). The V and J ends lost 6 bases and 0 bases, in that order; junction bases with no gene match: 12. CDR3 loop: CASRNIAGLPSTDTQYF. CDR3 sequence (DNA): TGTGCCAGCAGAAATATAGCGGGCCTACCTAGCACAGATACGCAGTATTTT.

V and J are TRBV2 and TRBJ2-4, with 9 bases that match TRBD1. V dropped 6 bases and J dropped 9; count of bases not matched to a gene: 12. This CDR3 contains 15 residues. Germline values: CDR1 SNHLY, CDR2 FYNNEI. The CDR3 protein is CASREVQGAFVIQYF. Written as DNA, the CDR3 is TGTGCCAGCAGGGAGGTACAGGGGGCGTTTGTCATTCAGTACTTC. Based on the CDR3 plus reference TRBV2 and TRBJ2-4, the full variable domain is EPEVTQTPSHQVTQMGQEVILRCVPISNHLYFYWYRQILGQKVEFLVSFYNNEISEKSEIFDDQFSVERPDGSNFTLKIRSTKLEDSAMYFCASREVQGAFVIQYFGAGTRLSVL.

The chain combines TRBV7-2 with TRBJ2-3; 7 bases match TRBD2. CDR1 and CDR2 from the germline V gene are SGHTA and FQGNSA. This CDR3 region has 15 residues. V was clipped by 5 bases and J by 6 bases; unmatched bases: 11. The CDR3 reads CASSLTAGNADTQYF. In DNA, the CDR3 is TGTGCCAGCAGCCTCACAGCGGGGAACGCGGATACGCAGTATTTT.

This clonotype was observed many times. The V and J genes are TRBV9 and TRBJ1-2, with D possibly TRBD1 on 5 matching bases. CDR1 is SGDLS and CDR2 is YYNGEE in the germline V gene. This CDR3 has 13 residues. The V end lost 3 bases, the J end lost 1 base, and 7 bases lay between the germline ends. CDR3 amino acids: CASSGDSNYGYTF. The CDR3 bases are TGTGCCAGCAGCGGAGACAGTAACTATGGCTACACCTTC. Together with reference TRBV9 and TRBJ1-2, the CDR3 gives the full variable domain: DSGVTQTPKHLITATGQRVTLRCSPRSGDLSVYWYQQSLDQGLQFLIQYYNGEERAKGNILERFSAQQFPDLHSELNLSSLELGDSALYFCASSGDSNYGYTFGSGTRLTVV.

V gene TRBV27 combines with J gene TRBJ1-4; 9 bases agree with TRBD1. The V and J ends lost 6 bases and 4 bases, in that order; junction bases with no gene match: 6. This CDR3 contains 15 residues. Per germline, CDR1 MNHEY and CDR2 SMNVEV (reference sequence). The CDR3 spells CASSSQGAVNEKLFF. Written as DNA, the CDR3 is TGTGCCAGCAGCTCACAGGGGGCTGTTAATGAAAAACTGTTTTTT.